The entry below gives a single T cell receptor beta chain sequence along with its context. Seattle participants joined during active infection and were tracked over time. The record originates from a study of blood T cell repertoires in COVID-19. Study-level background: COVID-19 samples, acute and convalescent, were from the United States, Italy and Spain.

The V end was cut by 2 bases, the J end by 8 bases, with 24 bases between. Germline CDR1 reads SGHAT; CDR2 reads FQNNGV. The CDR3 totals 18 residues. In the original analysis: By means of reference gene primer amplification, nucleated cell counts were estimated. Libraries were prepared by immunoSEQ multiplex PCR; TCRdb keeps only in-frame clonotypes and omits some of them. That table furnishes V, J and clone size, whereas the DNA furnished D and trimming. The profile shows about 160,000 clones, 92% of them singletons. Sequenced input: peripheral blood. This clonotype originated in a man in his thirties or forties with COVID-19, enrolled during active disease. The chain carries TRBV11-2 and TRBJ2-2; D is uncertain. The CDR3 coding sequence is TGTGCCAGCAGCTTAAGTCTGGGTAGACGGCTTCTGAGGGGGGAGCTGTTTTTT. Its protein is CASSLSLGRRLLRGELFF. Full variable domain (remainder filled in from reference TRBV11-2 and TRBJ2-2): EAGVAQSPRYKIIEKRQSVAFWCNPISGHATLYWYQQILGQGPKLLIQFQNNGVVDDSQLPKDRFSAERLKGVDSTLKIQPAKLEDSAVYLCASSLSLGRRLLRGELFFGEGSRLTVL.